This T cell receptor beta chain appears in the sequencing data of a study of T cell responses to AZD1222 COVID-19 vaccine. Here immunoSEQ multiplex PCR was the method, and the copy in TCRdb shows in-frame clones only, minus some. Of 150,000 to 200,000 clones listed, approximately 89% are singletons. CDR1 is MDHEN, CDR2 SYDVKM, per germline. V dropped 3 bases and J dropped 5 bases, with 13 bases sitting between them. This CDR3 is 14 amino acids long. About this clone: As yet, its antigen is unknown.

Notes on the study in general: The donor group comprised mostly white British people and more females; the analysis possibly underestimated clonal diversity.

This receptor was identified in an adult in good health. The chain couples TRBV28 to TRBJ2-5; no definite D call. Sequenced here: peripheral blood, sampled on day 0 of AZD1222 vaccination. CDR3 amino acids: CASSFLGVSETQYF. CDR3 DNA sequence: TGTGCCAGCAGTTTTCTAGGTGTAAGCGAGACCCAGTACTTC. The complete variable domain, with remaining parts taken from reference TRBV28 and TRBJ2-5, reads DVKVTQSSRYLVKRTGEKVFLECVQDMDHENMFWYRQDPGLGLRLIYFSYDVKMKEKGDIPEGYSVSREKKERFSLILESASTNQTSMYLCASSFLGVSETQYFGPGTRLLVL.